The sequence of this T cell receptor (beta chain) was determined in a study of shared clonotypes between healthy human individuals. The method was immunoSEQ multiplex PCR; TCRdb's version includes in-frame clones alone and lacks a portion of them. This table has about 1 million clones, roughly 75% appearing once. The sequencing sample was made of memory CD4+ T cells sorted from blood. Sample subset: CD45RA-negative fraction. The sequence came from a man aged 18 to 35 in good health.

For the CDR3, the DNA is TGTGCCAGCACGGGGGGCGCTTTAAACACTGAAGCTTTCTTT. It codes for CASTGGALNTEAFF. The V gene is TRBV28, the J gene TRBJ1-1; the D gene is possibly TRBD1 (6 bases). The CDR3 loop spans 14 amino acids. The V end lost 7 bases, the J end lost 2 bases, and 14 bases lay between the germline ends. CDR1 and CDR2 (germline): MDHEN, SYDVKM. The variable domain in full, with the rest retrieved from reference TRBV28 and TRBJ1-1, is DVKVTQSSRYLVKRTGEKVFLECVQDMDHENMFWYRQDPGLGLRLIYFSYDVKMKEKGDIPEGYSVSREKKERFSLILESASTNQTSMYLCASTGGALNTEAFFGQGTRLTVV.